Sequencing of this T cell receptor (beta chain) was carried out in a study of T-cell memory formation after mild COVID-19. Germline CDR1 is LNHNV and CDR2 is YYDKDF (reference sequence). V was cut by 0 bases and J by 4 bases, with 12 bases left in between. CDR3 size: 15 residues. This clonotype turned up a few times. TCRdb itself ran the 5' RACE reads through MiXCR, one entry per CDR3 protein. The table lists about 360,000 distinct CDR3 sequences, around 14% of them singletons. The V call is TRBV15, the J call TRBJ1-2; tentative D call: TRBD1 (6 bases). The sample consisted of PBMCs or a T cell subset sorted from them (not recorded which). The sequence was collected from a man aged 18 to 35 who had mild COVID-19 (a few samples of this study predate the infection). Cell type and time point are not known. In DNA form, the CDR3 reads TGTGCCACCAGCAGAGATTATACAGGGTCCTATGGCTACACCTTC. This encodes CATSRDYTGSYGYTF.